This TCR beta chain derives from a study of shared clonotypes between healthy human individuals. V gave up 5 bases and J gave up 2 bases, with 13 bases separating them. CDR3 length equals 14 residues. CDR1 is LNHDA, CDR2 SQIVND, per germline (reference sequence). In the authors' methods: Filtering was not the same, since immunoSEQ gave junction-only sequences without quality scores. Produced via immunoSEQ multiplex PCR; TCRdb's table is partial and in-frame only. The V and J calls and clone size are taken from that table; D and trimming were inferred from the DNA. The sample holds about 680,000 clones; 92% are singletons and the top ten take roughly 22%. Naive CD8 isolation took CD45RO-negative cells positively selected for CCR7 and excluded terminally differentiated effector memory CD45RA+ cells.

The rearrangement uses TRBV19 and TRBJ2-7; D possibly corresponds to TRBD2 (6 bases). The receptor's source is a young man in good health. The sequencing input was naive CD8+ T cells sorted from blood. The CDR3 DNA sequence: TGTGCCAGTAGTTTCTACGGGGGTCCCTACGAGCAGTACTTC. Translated: CASSFYGGPYEQYF. The full variable domain, with the rest looked up from reference TRBV19 and TRBJ2-7, is DGGITQSPKYLFRKEGQNVTLSCEQNLNHDAMYWYRQDPGQGLRLIYYSQIVNDFQKGDIAEGYSVSREKKESFPLTVTSAQKNPTAFYLCASSFYGGPYEQYFGPGTRLTVT.